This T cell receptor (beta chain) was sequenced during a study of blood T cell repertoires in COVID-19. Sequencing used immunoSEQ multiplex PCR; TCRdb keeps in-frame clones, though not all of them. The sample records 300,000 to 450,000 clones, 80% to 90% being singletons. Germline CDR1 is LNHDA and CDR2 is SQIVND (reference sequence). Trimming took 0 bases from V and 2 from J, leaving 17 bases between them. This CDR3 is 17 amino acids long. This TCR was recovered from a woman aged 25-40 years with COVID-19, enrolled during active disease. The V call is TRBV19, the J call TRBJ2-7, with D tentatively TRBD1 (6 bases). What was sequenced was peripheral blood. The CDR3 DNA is TGTGCCAGTAGTATAGATTGGACCGGGACATATACCTACGAGCAGTACTTC. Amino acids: CASSIDWTGTYTYEQYF.